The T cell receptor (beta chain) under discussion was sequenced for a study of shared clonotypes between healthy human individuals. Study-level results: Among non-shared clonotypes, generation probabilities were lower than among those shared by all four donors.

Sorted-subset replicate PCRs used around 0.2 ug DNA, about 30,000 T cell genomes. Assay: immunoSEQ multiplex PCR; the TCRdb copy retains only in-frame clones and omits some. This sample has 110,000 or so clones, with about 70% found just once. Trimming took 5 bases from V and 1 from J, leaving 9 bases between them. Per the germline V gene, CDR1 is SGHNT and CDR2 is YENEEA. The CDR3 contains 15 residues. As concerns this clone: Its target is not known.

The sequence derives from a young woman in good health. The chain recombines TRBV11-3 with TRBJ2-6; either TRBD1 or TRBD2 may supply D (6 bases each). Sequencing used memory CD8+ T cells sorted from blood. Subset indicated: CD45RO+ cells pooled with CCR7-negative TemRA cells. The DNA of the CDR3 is TGTGCCAGCAGCCAAGGGGGGTCTGGGGCCAACGTCCTGACTTTC. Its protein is CASSQGGSGANVLTF.